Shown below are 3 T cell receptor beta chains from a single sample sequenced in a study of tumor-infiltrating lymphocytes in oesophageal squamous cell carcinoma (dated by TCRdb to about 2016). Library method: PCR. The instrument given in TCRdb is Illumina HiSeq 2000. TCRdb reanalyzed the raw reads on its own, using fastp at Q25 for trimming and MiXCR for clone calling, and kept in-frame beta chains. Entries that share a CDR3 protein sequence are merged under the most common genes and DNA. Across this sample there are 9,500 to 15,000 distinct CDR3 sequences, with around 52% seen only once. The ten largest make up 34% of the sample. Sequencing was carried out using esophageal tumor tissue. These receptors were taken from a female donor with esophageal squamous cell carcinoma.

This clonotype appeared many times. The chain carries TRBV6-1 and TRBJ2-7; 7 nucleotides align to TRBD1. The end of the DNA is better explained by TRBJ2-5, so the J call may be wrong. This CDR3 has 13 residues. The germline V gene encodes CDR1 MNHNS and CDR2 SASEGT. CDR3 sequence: CACQGDQSRTQYF. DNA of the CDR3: TGTGCCTGCCAGGGGGACCAGTCCAGGACCCAGTACTTC.

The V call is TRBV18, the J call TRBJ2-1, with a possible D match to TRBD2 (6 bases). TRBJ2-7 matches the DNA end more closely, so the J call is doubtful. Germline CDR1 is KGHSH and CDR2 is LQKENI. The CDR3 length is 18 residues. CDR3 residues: CASSPRNVGRGISYEQYF. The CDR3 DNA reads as TGTGCCAGCTCACCTCGTAATGTGGGTCGGGGGATCTCCTACGAGCAGTACTTC.

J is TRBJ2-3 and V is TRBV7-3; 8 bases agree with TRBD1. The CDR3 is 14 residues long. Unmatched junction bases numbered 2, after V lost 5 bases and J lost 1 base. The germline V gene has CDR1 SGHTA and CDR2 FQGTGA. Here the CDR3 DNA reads TGTGCCAGCAGCCCAGGGGGCGGCACAGATACGCAGTATTTT. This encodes CASSPGGGTDTQYF.